This T cell receptor (beta chain) is from a study of shared clonotypes between healthy human individuals. Study-level results: Having only a few donors restricted how much genetic and exposure-history diversity was captured.

Note on this clone: Its specificity is not known.

The CDR3 sequence is 13 residues long. V was clipped by 5 bases and J by 7 bases, with 12 bases between them. CDR1 and CDR2 from the germline V gene are SEHNR and FQNEAQ (reference sequence). Produced via immunoSEQ multiplex PCR; TCRdb's table is partial and in-frame only. The table lists around 480,000 clones, over 75% of them singletons. The sample taken for sequencing was PBMCs. This TCR derives from a woman aged 35 to 49 in good health. Some clones in this sample may be carry-over from other donors' samples. V and J are TRBV7-9 and TRBJ2-4; maybe TRBD1 (6 bases). CDR3 in DNA: TGTGCCAGCAGCAACGACAGGTCCAACATTCAGTACTTC. Translated: CASSNDRSNIQYF. Filled out from reference TRBV7-9 and TRBJ2-4, the complete variable domain reads DTGVSQNPRHKITKRGQNVTFRCDPISEHNRLYWYRQTLGQGPEFLTYFQNEAQLEKSRLLSDRFSAERPKGSFSTLEIQRTEQGDSAMYLCASSNDRSNIQYFGAGTRLSVL.